What follows are 3 T cell receptor beta chains derived from one specimen sequenced in a study of sequential checkpoint blockade in melanoma. Treatment specified: randomized to nivolumab then ipilimumab (arm A) or the reverse (arm B). Profiling relied on immunoSEQ multiplex PCR, and the TCRdb table lists in-frame clones only, not all of them. Seen here are under 25,000 clones, about 80% observed once, and the top ten hold around 40%. The sample was CD8+ T cells sorted from blood (inferred from file names), taken from a patient given nivolumab and ipilimumab in sequence. Receptor source: a human donor with melanoma.

This clone was seen once. The CDR3 DNA is TGTGCCAGTAGTTGGGAGACGGGGAATCAGCCCCAGCATTTT. This sequence encodes CASSWETGNQPQHF. The V gene is TRBV19, the J gene TRBJ1-5; D unclear. The CDR3 is 14 residues long. V was cut by 5 bases and J by 4 bases, with 12 bases left in between. Germline V gene sequence: CDR1 LNHDA, CDR2 SQIVND (reference sequence).

In DNA form, the CDR3 reads TGTGCCAGTACACGGACAGGGCGGAGGGCTTTCTTT. It specifies CASTRTGRRAFF. The rearrangement links TRBV28 to TRBJ1-1; 8 bases align to TRBD1. The CDR3 loop spans 12 amino acids. In germline, CDR1 is MDHEN, CDR2 SYDVKM. V lost 9 bases and J lost 11; bases outside the gene matches: 11.

The chain has TRBV28 and TRBJ1-4; no clear D. Trimming took 8 bases from V and 10 from J, leaving 14 bases between them. This CDR3 region has 12 residues. In germline, CDR1 is MDHEN, CDR2 SYDVKM. The CDR3 region has the DNA TGTGCCAGCGAGGGAGAATTGCGAAAACTGTTTTTT. It translates to CASEGELRKLFF.